The 9 T cell receptor beta chains given below trace back to one sample, sequenced in a study of identifying expanded T cells in peripheral blood. The method was immunoSEQ multiplex PCR; TCRdb's version includes in-frame clones alone and lacks a portion of them. The sample consists of about 90,000 clones, approximately 84% of them appearing once. The sample taken for sequencing was blood. All receptors derive from a person aged 18 to 75 in good health.

This clone was seen just once. The V gene is TRBV19, the J gene TRBJ1-5; D ambiguous. This CDR3 region has 13 residues. In germline, CDR1 is LNHDA, CDR2 SQIVND (reference sequence). Trimming left V 5 bases short and J 5 bases short, with 10 bases between. This CDR3 is CASSLRTDQPQHF. Written as DNA, the CDR3 is TGTGCCAGTAGTCTAAGGACGGATCAGCCCCAGCATTTT.

This clone was recorded a few times. The chain carries TRBV27 and TRBJ1-6; 8 nucleotides line up with TRBD1. The V segment lost 7 bases and the J segment 8 bases; nucleotides outside the gene matches: 7. CDR3 length: 14 amino acids. The V gene's germline CDR1 is MNHEY and CDR2 SMNVEV (reference sequence). Here the CDR3 reads CASNSGTGYSPLHF. CDR3 sequence (DNA): TGTGCCAGCAATTCCGGGACAGGATATTCACCCCTCCACTTT.

The chain carries TRBV27 and TRBJ2-1, with D maybe TRBD2 (7 bases). The V gene's germline CDR1 is MNHEY and CDR2 SMNVEV (reference sequence). The CDR3 loop spans 18 amino acids. Trimming shortened V by 0 bases and J by 6 bases, and 21 bases separated the two germline ends. The CDR3 bases are TGTGCCAGCAGTTTATCCAACCCGGGGGGCCCCTTTCCCAATGAGCAGTTCTTC. This sequence encodes CASSLSNPGGPFPNEQFF.

V usage is TRBV9 and J usage is TRBJ2-7; 8 bases are shared with TRBD2. Losses at the gene ends were 1 base for V and 2 bases for J; bases not matched to a gene: 5. This CDR3 is built from 15 residues. CDR1 and CDR2 (germline): SGDLS, YYNGEE. The DNA of the CDR3 is TGTGCCAGCAGCGTAAGCGGGGGCCTTACCTACGAGCAGTACTTC. This translates into CASSVSGGLTYEQYF.

The J gene is TRBJ2-7, the V gene TRBV6-5; D remains ambiguous. The germline CDR1 and CDR2 sequences are MNHEY and SVGAGI. V lost 8 bases and J 0 bases, leaving 8 bases between the germline ends. There are 12 residues in the CDR3. The CDR3 region has the DNA TGTGCCAGCGGGCAGAGCTCCTACGAGCAGTACTTC. Protein product: CASGQSSYEQYF.

The genes are TRBV2 and TRBJ2-3; no definite D call. V lost 8 bases, J lost 14 bases, and 17 bases lay in between. The CDR3 spans 11 residues. Germline V gene lookup returns CDR1 SNHLY and CDR2 FYNNEI. CDR3 bases: TGTGCCAGCTACCTCGAGATTTCAGGGTATTTT. Amino acids: CASYLEISGYF.

This clone came up once. The rearrangement uses TRBV30 and TRBJ2-7; maybe TRBD1 (7 bases). The CDR3 runs 15 residues. Trimming removed 5 bases from V and 6 bases from J, with 23 bases in between. Germline assignment: CDR1 GTSNPN and CDR2 SVGIG (reference sequence). The CDR3, as DNA: TGTGCCTGGGGGGGGAGGAGGGGGCGAGGCGGCGAGCAGTACTTC. Translating it yields CAWGGRRGRGGEQYF.

This chain connects TRBV29-1 to TRBJ2-1; 9 nucleotides match TRBD1. V dropped 3 bases and J dropped 10; count of bases not matched to a gene: 10. Germline-derived CDR1 and CDR2 are SQVTM and ANQGSEA. CDR3 size: 14 residues. This CDR3 is CSVDPWTGAQEQFF. The CDR3 region has the DNA TGCAGCGTTGACCCCTGGACAGGGGCACAGGAGCAGTTCTTC.

In its sample, this clone was seen a few times. V usage is TRBV25-1 and J usage is TRBJ1-5; 9 bases agree with TRBD1. V lost 2 bases, J lost 0 bases, and 8 bases stayed unmatched. Germline loops: CDR1 MGHDK, CDR2 SYGVNS. The CDR3 contains 18 residues. The CDR3 sequence: CASSERDRVSYSNQPQHF. The CDR3 DNA is TGTGCCAGCAGTGAAAGGGACAGGGTATCTTATAGCAATCAGCCCCAGCATTTT.